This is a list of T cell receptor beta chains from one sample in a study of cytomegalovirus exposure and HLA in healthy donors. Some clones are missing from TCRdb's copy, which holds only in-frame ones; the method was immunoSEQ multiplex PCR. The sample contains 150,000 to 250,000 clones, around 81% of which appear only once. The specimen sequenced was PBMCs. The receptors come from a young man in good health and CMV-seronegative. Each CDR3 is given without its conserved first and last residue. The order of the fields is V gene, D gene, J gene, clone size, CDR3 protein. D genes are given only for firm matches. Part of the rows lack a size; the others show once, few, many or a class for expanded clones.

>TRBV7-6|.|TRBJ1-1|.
ASSLGTTGTGTEAF
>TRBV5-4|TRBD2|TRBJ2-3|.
ASSSLGTSGRFGTQY
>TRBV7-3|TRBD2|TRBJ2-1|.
ASSFHSAGVGYNEQF
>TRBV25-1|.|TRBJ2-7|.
VSSDPGNREQY
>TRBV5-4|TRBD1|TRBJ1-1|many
ASKPGQGAGEAF
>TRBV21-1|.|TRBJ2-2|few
ASRDSANTGELF
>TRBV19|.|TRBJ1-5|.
ASSIRTESQPQH
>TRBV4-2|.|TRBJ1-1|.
ASSPRRGGEAF
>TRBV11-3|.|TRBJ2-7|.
ASSFSGDYEQY
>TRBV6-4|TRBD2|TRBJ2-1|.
ASSVGSSGGRGEQF
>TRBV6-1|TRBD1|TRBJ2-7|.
ASREDRGRAGWQY
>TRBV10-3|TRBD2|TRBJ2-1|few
AITSGRVNEQF
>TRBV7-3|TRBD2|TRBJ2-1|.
ASSTTSGSVDEQF
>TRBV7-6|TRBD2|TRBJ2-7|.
ASSLEGLAGGRNEQY
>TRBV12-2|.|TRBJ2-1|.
ASRLVAGGGYNEQF
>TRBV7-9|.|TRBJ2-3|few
ALLALSTDTQY
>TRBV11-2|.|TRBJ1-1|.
ASSLEGTLNTEAF
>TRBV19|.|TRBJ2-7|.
ASRGRAYEQY
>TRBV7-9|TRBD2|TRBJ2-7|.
ASSLRASGRYEQY
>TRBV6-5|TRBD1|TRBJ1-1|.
ASSAHRGYTEAF
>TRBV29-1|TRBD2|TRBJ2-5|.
SVDGAGGGETQY
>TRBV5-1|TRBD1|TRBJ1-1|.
ATMVNPGQGLAEAF
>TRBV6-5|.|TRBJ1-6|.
ASSRDLGGSPLH
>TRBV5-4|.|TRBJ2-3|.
ASSFGFEDTQY
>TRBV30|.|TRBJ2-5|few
AWSYNSRETQY
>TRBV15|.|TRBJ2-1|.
ATSRDPTGVDEQF
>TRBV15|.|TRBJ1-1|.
ATRMPGTEAF